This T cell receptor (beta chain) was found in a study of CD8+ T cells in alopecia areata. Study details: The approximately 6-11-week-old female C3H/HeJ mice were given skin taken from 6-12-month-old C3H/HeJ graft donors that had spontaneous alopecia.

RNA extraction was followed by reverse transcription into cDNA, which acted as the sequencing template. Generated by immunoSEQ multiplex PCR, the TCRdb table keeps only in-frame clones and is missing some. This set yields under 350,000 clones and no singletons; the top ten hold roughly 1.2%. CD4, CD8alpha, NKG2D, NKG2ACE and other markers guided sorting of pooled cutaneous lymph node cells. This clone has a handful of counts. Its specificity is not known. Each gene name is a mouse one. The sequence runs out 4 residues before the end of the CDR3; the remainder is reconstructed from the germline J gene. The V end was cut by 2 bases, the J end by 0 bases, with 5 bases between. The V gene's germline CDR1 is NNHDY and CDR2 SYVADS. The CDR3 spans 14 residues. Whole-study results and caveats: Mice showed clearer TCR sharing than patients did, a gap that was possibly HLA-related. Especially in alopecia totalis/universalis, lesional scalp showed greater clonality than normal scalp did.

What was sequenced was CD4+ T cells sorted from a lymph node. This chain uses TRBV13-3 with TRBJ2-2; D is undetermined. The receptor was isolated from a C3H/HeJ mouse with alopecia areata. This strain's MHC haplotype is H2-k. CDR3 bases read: TGTGCCAGCAGTGAAAGGGCAAACACCGGG. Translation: CASSERANTG. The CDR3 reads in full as CASSERANTGQLYF.